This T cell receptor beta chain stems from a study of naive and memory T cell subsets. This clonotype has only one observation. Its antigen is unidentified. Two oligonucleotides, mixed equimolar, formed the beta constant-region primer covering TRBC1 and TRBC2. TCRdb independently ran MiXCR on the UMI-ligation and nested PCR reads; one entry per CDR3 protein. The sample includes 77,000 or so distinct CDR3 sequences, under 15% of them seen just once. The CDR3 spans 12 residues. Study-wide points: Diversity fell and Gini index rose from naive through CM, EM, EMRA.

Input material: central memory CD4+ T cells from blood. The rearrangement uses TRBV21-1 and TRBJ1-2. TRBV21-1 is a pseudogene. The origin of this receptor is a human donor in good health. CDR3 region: CASTMKWRGYTF. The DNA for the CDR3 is TGTGCCAGCACCATGAAGTGGAGGGGCTACACCTTC.